Given below is one T cell receptor (beta chain) in context. The CDR3 sequence is 15 residues long. CDR1 SEHNR and CDR2 FQNEAQ come from the germline V gene (reference sequence). V lost 0 bases and J 0 bases, leaving 9 bases between the germline ends. At deep level, the assay was performed. Using immunoSEQ multiplex PCR, the repertoire was profiled, and TCRdb retains in-frame clones only, with some absent. The table records about 1 million clones, about 76% of them present only once. The data belong to a study of shared clonotypes between healthy human individuals. Looking at the study overall: Researchers assigned three CD4 naive, three CD4 memory, two CD8 naive and one CD8 memory plate to each donor.

Sequenced input: memory CD4+ T cells sorted from blood. Noted subset: CD45RA-negative fraction. The receptor was isolated from a man younger than 35 in good health. The chain joins TRBV7-9 to TRBJ2-7, with D possibly being TRBD1 (6 bases). The CDR3 reads CASSLAGASSYEQYF. The CDR3 nucleotides read TGTGCCAGCAGCTTAGCGGGGGCCAGCTCCTACGAGCAGTACTTC.